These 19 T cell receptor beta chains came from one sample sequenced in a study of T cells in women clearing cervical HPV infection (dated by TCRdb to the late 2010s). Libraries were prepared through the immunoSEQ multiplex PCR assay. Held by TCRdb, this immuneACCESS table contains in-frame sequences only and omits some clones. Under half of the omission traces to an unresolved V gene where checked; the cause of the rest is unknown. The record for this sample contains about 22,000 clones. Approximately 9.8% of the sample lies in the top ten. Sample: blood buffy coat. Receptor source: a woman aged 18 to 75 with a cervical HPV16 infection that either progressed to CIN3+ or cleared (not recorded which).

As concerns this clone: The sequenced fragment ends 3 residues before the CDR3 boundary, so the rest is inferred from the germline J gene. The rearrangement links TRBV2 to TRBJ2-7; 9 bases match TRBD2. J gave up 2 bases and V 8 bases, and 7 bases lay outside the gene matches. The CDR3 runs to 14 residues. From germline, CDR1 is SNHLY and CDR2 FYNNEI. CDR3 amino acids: CASHIIAGAYEQYF. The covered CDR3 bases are TGTGCCAGCCACATCATAGCGGGAGCCTACGAG.

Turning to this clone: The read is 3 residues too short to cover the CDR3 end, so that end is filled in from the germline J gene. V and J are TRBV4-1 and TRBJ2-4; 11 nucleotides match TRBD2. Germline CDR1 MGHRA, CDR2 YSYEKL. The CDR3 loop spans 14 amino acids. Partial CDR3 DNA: TGCGCCAGCAGCCAAGCACTAGCGGGAGTCTTT. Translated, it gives CASSQALAGVF. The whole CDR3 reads CASSQALAGVFQYF.

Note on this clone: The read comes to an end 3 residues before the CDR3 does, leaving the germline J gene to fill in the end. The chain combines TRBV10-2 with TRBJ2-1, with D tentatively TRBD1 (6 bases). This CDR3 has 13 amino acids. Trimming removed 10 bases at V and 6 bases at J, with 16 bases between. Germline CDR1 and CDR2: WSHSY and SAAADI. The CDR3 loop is CATRMDRSNEQFF. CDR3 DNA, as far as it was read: TGCGCCACCAGAATGGACAGATCCAATGAG.

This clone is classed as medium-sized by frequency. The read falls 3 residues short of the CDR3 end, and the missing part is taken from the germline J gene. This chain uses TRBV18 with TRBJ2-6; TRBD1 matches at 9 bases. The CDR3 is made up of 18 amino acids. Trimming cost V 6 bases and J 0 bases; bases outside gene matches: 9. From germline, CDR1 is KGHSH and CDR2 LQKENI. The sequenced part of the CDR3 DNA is TGTGCCAGCTCTCCCAGACAGGGGGTCCTCTCTGGGGCCAACGTC. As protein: CASSPRQGVLSGANV. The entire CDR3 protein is CASSPRQGVLSGANVLTF.

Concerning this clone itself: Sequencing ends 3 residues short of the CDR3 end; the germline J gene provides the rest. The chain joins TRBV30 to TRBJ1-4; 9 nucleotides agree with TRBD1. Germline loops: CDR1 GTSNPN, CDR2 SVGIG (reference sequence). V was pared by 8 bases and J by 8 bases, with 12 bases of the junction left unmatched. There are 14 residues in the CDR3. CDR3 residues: CAGSRTGVNEKLFF. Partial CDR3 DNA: TGTGCCGGGTCCCGGACAGGGGTAAACGAAAAA.

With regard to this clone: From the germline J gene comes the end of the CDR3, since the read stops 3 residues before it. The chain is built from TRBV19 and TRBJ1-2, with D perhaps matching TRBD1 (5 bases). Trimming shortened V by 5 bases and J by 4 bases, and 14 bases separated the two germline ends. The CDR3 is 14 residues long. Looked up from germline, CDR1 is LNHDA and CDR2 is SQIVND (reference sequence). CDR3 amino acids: CASSSGEQLYGYTF. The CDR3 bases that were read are TGTGCCAGTAGTTCGGGGGAACAGCTCTATGGC.

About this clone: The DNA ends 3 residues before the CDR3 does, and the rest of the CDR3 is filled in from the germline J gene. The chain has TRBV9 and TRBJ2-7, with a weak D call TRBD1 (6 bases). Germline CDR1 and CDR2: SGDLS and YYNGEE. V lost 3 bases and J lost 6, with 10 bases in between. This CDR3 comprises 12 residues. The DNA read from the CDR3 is TGTGCCAGCAGCGCCTCCAGGGGCGAG. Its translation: CASSASRGE. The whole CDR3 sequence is CASSASRGEQYF.

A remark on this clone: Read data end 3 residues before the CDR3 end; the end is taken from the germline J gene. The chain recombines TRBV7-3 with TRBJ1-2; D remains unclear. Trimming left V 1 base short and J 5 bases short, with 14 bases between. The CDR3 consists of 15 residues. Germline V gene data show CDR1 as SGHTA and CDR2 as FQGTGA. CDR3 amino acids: CASSLNKLSSYGYTF. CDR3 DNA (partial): TGTGCCAGCAGCTTAAACAAATTATCCTCATATGGC.

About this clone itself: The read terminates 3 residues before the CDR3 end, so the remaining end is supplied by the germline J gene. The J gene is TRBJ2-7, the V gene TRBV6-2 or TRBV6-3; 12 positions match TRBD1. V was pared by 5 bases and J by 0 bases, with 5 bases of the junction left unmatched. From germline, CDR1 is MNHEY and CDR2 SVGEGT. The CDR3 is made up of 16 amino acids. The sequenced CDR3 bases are TGTGCCAGCAGTCCCCGGGACAGGGGGCACTCCTACGAG. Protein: CASSPRDRGHSYE. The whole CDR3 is CASSPRDRGHSYEQYF.

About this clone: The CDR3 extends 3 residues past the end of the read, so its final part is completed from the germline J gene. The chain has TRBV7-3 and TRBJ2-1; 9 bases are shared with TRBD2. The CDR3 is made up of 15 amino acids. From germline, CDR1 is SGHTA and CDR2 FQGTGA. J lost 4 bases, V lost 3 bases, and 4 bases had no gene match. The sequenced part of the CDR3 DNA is TGTGCCAGCAGCTTTCTAGCGGGAAGTTACAATGAG. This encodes CASSFLAGSYNE. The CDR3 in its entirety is CASSFLAGSYNEQFF.

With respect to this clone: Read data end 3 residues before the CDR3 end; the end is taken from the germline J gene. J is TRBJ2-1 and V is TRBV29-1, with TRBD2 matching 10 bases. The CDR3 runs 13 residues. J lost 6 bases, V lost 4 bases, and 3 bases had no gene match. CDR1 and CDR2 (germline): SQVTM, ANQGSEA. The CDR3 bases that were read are TGCAGCGTTGCTAGCGGGGGACTCAATGAG. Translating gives CSVASGGLNE. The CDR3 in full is CSVASGGLNEQFF.

CDR3 in amino acids: CASSGYRGNTGELFF. The covered CDR3 bases are TGTGCCAGCAGTGGGTACAGGGGTAACACCGGGGAG. The V gene is TRBV2, the J gene TRBJ2-2; TRBD1 aligns across 7 bases. The read comes to an end 3 residues before the CDR3 does, leaving the germline J gene to fill in the end. V lost 4 bases to trimming and J lost 2 bases; unmatched junction nucleotides: 4. Germline V gene lookup returns CDR1 SNHLY and CDR2 FYNNEI. This CDR3 has 15 residues. Drawing the rest from reference TRBV2 and TRBJ2-2, the complete variable domain is EPEVTQTPSHQVTQMGQEVILRCVPISNHLYFYWYRQILGQKVEFLVSFYNNEISEKSEIFDDQFSVERPDGSNFTLKIRSTKLEDSAMYFCASSGYRGNTGELFFGEGSRLTVL.

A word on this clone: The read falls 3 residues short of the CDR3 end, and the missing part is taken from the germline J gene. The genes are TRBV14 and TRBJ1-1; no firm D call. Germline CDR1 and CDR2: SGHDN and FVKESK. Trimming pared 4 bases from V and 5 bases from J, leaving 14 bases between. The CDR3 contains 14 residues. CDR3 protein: CASSPTLYWTEAFF. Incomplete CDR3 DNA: TGTGCCAGCAGCCCTACCCTTTACTGGACTGAA.

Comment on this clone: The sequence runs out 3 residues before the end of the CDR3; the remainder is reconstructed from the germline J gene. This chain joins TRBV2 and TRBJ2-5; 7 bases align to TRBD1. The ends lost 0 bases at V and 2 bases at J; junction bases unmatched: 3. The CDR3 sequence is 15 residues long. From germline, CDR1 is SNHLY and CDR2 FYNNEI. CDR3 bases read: TGTGCCAGCAGTGAAGCGTCAGGGGGACAAGAGACC. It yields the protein CASSEASGGQET. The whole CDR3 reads CASSEASGGQETQYF.

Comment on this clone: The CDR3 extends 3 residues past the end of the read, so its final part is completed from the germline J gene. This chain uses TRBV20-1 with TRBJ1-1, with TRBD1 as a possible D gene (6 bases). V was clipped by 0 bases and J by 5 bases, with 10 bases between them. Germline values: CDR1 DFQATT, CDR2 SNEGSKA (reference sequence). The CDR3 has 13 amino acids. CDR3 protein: CSARDLRGTEAFF. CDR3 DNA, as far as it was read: TGCAGTGCTAGAGATTTGAGGGGGACTGAA.

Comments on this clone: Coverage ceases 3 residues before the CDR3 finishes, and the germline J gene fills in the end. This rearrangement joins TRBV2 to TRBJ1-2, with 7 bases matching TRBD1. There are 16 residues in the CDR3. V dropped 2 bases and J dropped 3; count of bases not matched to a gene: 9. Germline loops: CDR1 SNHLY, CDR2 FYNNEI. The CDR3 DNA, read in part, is TGTGCCAGCAGTGAAAACCCGACAGGGAGGGACTATGGC. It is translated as CASSENPTGRDYG. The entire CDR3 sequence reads CASSENPTGRDYGYTF.

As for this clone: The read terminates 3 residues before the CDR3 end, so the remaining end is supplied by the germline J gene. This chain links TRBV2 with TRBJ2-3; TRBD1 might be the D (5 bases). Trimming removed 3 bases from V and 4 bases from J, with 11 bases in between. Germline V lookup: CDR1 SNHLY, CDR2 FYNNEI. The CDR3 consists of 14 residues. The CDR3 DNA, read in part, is TGTGCCAGCAGTGAGGGTCAGGGATCAGATACG. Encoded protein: CASSEGQGSDT. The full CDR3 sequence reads CASSEGQGSDTQYF.

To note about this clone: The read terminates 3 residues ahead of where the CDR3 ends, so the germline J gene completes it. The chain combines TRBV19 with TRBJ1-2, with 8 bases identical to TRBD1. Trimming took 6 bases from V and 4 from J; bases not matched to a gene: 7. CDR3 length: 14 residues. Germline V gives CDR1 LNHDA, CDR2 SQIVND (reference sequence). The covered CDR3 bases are TGTGCCAGTAGCCAGGACAGGGCTGGCTATGGC. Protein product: CASSQDRAGYG. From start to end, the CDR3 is CASSQDRAGYGYTF.

The part of the CDR3 DNA that was read is TGCGCCAGCAGTGAGGGGACAGGGGTAGATACG. This sequence encodes CASSEGTGVDT. The whole CDR3 region reads CASSEGTGVDTQYF. This chain uses TRBV10-1 with TRBJ2-3, with 10 bases matching TRBD1. The read ends 3 residues shy of where the CDR3 ends; the end is completed using the germline J gene. With V trimmed by 2 bases and J by 5 bases, 1 base remained unmatched. CDR3 length: 14 amino acids. Germline CDR1 reads WNHNN; CDR2 reads SYGVQD (reference sequence).